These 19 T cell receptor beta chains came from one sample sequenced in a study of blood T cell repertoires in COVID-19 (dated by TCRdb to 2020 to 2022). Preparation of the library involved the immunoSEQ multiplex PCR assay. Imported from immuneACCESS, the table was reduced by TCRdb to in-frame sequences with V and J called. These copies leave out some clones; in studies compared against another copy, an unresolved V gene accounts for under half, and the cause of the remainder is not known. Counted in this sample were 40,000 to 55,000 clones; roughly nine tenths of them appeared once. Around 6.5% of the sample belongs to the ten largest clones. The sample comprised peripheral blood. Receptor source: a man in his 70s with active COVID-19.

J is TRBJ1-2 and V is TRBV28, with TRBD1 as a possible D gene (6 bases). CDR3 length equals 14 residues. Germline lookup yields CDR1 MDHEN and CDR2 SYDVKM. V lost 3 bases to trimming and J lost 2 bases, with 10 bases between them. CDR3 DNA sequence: TGTGCCAGCAGTTTCCCAGGGGAGAACTATGGCTACACCTTC. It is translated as CASSFPGENYGYTF.

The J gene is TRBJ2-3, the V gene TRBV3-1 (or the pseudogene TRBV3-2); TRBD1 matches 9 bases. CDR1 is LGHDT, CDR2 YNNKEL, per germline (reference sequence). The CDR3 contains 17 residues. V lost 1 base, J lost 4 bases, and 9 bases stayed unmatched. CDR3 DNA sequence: TGTGCCAGCAGCCAAGCTGACAGGGGGGCCGAGGCAGATACGCAGTATTTT. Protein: CASSQADRGAEADTQYF.

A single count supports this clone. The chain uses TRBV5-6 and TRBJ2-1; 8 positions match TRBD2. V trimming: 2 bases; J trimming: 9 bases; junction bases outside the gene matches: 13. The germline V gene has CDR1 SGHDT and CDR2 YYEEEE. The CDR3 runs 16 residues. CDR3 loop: CASSFTPGGGAVEQFF. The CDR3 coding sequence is TGTGCCAGCAGCTTCACTCCGGGAGGGGGGGCGGTTGAGCAGTTCTTC. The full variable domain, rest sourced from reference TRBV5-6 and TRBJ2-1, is DAGVTQSPTHLIKTRGQQVTLRCSPKSGHDTVSWYQQALGQGPQFIFQYYEEEERQRGNFPDRFSGHQFPNYSSELNVNALLLGDSALYLCASSFTPGGGAVEQFFGPGTRLTVL.

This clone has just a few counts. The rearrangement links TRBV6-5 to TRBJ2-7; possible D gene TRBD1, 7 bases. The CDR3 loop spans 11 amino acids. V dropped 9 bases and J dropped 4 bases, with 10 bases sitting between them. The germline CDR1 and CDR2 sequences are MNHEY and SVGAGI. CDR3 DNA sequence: TGTGCCAGTTCAGGGGGGTACGAGCAGTACTTC. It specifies CASSGGYEQYF.

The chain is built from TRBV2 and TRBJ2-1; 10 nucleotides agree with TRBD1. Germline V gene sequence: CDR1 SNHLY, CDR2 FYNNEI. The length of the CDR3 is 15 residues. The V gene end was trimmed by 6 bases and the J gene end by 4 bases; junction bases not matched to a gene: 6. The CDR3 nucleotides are TGTGCCAGCAGCAAGACAGGGGGCTCATACAATGAGCAGTTCTTC. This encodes CASSKTGGSYNEQFF.

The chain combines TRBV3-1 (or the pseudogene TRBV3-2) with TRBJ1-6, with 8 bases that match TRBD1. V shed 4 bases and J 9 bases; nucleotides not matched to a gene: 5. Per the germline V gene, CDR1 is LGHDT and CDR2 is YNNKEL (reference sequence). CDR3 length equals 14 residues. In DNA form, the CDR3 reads TGTGCCAGCAGCCCGGGACAGGTGACTTCACCCCTCCACTTT. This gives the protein CASSPGQVTSPLHF.

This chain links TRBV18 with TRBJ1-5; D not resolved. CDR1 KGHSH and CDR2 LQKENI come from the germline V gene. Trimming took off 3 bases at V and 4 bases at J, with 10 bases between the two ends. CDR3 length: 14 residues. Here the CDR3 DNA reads TGTGCCAGCTCACCTAGGCAGGATAATCAGCCCCAGCATTTT. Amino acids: CASSPRQDNQPQHF.

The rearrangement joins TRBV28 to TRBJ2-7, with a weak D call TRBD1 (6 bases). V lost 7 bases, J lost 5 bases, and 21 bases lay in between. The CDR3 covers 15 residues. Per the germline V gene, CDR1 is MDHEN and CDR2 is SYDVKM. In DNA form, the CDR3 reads TGTGCCAGCACCGTCCCGGGACAAGTGTCGGACGAGCAGTACTTC. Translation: CASTVPGQVSDEQYF.

The CDR3 DNA reads as TGTGCCACCGCCAGTAACACAGATACGCAGTATTTT. Protein product: CATASNTDTQYF. This rearrangement joins TRBV24-1 to TRBJ2-3; D is ambiguous. The CDR3 extends over 12 amino acids. Germline loops: CDR1 KGHDR, CDR2 SFDVKD. V shed 9 bases and J shed 2 bases, with 8 bases lying between them.

In nucleotides, the CDR3 is TGTGCCAGCAGTGAGGGACAGGTTGGTCAGCCCCAGCATTTT. Its translation: CASSEGQVGQPQHF. The chain joins TRBV2 to TRBJ1-5, with TRBD1 matching over 8 bases. This CDR3 region has 14 residues. Germline values: CDR1 SNHLY, CDR2 FYNNEI. V lost 3 bases and J lost 6; bases outside the gene matches: 4.

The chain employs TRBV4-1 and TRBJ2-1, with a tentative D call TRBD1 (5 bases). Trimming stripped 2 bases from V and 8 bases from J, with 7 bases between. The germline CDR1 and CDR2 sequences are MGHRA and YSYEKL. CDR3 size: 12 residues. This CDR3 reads CASSQQGYEQFF. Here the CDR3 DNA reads TGCGCCAGCAGCCAACAGGGATATGAGCAGTTCTTC.

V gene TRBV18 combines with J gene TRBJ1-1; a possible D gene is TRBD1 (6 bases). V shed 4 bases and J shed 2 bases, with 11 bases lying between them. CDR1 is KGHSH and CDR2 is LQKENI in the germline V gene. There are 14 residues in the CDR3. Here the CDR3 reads CASSLDSLNTEAFF. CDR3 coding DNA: TGTGCCAGCTCACTGGACAGCCTAAACACTGAAGCTTTCTTT.

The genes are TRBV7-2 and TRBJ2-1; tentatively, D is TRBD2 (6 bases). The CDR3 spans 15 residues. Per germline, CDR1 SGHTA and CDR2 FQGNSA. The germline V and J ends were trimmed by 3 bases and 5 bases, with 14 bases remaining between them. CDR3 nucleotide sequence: TGTGCCAGCAGCTTGTCTGGGAGGCGGGACAATGAGCAGTTCTTC. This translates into CASSLSGRRDNEQFF.

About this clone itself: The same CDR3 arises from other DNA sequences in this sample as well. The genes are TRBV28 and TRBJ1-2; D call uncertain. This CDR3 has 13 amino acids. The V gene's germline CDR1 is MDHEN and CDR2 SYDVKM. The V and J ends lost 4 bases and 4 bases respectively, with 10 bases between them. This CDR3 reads CASSSGVGYGYTF. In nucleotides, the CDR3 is TGTGCCAGCAGTTCCGGGGTCGGCTATGGCTACACCTTC.

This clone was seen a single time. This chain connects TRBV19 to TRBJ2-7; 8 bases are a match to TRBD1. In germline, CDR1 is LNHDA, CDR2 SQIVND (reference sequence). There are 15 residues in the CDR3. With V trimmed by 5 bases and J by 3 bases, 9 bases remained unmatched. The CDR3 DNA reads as TGTGCCAGTAGTCCTCAGACAGGGGCGAACTACGAGCAGTACTTC. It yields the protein CASSPQTGANYEQYF.

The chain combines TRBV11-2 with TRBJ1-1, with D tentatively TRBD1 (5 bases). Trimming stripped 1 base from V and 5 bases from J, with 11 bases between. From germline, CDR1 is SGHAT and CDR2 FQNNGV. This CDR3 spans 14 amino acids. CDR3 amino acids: CASSLGQGLTEAFF. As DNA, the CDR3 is TGTGCCAGCAGCTTAGGGCAGGGTCTTACTGAAGCTTTCTTT.

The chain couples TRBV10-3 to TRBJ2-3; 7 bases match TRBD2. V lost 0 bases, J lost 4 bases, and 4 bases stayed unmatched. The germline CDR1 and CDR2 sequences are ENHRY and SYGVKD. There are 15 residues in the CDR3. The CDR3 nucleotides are TGTGCCATCAGTGAGTCGGGGGGGGGTGCAGATACGCAGTATTTT. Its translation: CAISESGGGADTQYF.

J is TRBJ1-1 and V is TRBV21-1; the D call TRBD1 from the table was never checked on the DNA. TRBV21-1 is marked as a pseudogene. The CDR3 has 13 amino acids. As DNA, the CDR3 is TGTGCCAGCAGCCCACGACAGAACACTGAAGCTTTCTTT. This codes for CASSPRQNTEAFF.

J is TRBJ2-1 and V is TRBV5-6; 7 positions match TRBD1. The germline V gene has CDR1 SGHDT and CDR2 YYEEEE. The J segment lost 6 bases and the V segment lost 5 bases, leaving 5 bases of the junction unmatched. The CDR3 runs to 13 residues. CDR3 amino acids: CASRLTGSNEQFF. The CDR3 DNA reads TGTGCCAGCAGACTGACAGGGAGCAATGAGCAGTTCTTC. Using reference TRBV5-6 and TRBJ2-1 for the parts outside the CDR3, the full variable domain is DAGVTQSPTHLIKTRGQQVTLRCSPKSGHDTVSWYQQALGQGPQFIFQYYEEEERQRGNFPDRFSGHQFPNYSSELNVNALLLGDSALYLCASRLTGSNEQFFGPGTRLTVL.